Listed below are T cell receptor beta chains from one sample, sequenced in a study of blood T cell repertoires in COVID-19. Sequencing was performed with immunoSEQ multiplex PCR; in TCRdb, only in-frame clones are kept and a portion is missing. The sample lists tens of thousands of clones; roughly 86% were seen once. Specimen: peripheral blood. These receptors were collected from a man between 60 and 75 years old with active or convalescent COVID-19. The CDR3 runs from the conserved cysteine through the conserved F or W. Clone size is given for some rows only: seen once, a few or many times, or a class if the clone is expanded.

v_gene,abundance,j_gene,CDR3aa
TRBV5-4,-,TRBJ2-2,CASSSRPRDREVTGELFF
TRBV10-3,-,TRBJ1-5,CAISERGRGQPQHF
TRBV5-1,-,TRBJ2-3,CASSLGGSTDTQYF
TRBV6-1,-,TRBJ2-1,CASSDLPGTGDNEQFF
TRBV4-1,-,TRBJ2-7,CASSQDPDRASYEQYF
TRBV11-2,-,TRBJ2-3,CASSSTGGIPTDTQYF
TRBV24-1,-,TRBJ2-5,CATSDLGQGVETQYF
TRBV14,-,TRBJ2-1,CASSQEGRGYEQFF
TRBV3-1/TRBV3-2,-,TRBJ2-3,CASSPWDRGQDTQYF
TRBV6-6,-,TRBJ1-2,CASSLDRAGYTF
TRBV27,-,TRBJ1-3,CASSLRGGFSGNTIYF
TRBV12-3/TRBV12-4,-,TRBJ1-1,CAILPTGVTEAFF
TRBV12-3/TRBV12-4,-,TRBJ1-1,CASSPGGEEAFF
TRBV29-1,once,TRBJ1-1,CSARTANTEAFF
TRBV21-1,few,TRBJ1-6,CASSGPGQARGPSSYNSPLHF
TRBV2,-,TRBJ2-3,CASKGEGADTQYF
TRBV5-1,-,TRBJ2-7,CASSLGQGAHEQYF
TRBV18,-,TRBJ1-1,CASSPGQGVTDTEAFF
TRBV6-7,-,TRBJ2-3,CASSGGHRTDTQYF
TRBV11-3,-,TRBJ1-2,CASSLAYGDSYTF
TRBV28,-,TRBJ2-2,CASSSPRHLNTGELFF
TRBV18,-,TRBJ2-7,CASSPPDGRDEQYF
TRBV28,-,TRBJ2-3,CASSPAGGLADTQYF
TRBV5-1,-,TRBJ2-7,CASSLDFYEQYF
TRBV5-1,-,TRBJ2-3,CASSLEATADTQYF
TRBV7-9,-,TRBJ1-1,CASTQQENTEAFF
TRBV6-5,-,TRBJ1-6,CASSPLRSPLHF
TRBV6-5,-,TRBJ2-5,CASNGYTSDQETQYF
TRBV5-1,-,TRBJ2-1,CASSLTSGGSNEQFF
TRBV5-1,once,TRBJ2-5,CASSLVGGQETQYF